This T cell receptor beta chain was obtained from a study of T cells in Graves' hyperthyroidism and ophthalmopathy. This clonotype came up many times. Amplification yielded TCR beta CDR3 regions, with RNA transcripts as the source. Researchers ran a first-round RT-PCR on the TCR CDR3 using the HTBI primer set. TCRdb called the multiplex PCR reads again in MiXCR, with one record for every CDR3 protein. The sample gives about 200,000 distinct CDR3 sequences, about a sixth of which show up once; over 35% is in the top ten. Germline CDR1 and CDR2: SEHNR and FQNEAQ (reference sequence). Losses at the gene ends were 5 bases for V and 1 base for J; bases not matched to a gene: 10. This CDR3 is 16 amino acids long.

Sequenced: blood. The TCR originated in a man aged 35 to 55 with Graves' hyperthyroidism. The rearrangement uses TRBV7-9 and TRBJ1-1; 7 nucleotides agree with TRBD1. For the CDR3, the DNA is TGTGCCAGCAGCCGAATAGACAGGGAAAAGAACACTGAAGCTTTCTTT. It codes for CASSRIDREKNTEAFF.